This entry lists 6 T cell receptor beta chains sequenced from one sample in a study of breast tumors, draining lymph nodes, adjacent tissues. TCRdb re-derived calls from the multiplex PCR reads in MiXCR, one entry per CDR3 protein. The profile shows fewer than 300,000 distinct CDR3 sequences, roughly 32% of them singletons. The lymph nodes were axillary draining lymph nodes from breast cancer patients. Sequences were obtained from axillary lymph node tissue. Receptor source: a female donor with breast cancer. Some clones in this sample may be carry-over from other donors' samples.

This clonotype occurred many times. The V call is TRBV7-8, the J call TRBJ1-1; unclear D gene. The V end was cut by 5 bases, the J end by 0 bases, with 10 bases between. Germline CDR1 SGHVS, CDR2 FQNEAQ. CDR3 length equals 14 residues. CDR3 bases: TGTGCCAGCAGCCAAGGACGGATGAACACTGAAGCTTTCTTT. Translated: CASSQGRMNTEAFF. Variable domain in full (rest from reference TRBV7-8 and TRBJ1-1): GAGVSQSPRYKVAKRGQDVALRCDPISGHVSLFWYQQALGQGPEFLTYFQNEAQLDKSGLPSDRFFAERPEGSVSTLKIQRTQQEDSAVYLCASSQGRMNTEAFFGQGTRLTVV.

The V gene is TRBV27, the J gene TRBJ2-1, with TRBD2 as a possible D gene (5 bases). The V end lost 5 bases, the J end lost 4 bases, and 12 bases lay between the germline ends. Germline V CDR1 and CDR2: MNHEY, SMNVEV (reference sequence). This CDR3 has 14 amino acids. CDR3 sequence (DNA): TGTGCCAGCAGTGTCTATACTAGTTACAATGAGCAGTTCTTC. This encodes CASSVYTSYNEQFF.

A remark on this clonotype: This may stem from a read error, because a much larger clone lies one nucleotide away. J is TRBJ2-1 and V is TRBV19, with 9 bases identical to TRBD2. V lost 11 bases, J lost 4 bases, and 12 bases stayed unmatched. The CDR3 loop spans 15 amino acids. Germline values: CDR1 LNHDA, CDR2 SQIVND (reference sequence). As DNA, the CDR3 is TGTGCCTGGGATATTAGCGGGAGAGGGTACAATGAGCAGTTCTTC. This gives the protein CAWDISGRGYNEQFF.

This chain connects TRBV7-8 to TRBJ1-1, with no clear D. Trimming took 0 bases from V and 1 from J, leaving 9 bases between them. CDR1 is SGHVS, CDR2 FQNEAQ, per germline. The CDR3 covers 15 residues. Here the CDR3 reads CASSLAGKWNTEAFF. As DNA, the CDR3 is TGTGCCAGCAGCTTAGCGGGGAAGTGGAACACTGAAGCTTTCTTT.

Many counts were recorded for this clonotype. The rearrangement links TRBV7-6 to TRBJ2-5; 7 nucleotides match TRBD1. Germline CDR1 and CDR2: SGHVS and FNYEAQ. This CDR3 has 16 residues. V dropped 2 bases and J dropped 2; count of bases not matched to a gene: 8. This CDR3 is CASSLSPRGHQETQYF. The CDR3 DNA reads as TGTGCCAGCAGCTTATCCCCGAGGGGGCATCAAGAGACCCAGTACTTC.

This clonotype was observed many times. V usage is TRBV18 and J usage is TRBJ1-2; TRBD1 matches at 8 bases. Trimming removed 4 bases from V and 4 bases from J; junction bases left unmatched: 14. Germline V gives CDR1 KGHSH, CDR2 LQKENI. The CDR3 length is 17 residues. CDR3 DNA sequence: TGTGCCAGCTCACGAGGTTCGGCGACAGGGGAACCCTATGGCTACACCTTC. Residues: CASSRGSATGEPYGYTF.